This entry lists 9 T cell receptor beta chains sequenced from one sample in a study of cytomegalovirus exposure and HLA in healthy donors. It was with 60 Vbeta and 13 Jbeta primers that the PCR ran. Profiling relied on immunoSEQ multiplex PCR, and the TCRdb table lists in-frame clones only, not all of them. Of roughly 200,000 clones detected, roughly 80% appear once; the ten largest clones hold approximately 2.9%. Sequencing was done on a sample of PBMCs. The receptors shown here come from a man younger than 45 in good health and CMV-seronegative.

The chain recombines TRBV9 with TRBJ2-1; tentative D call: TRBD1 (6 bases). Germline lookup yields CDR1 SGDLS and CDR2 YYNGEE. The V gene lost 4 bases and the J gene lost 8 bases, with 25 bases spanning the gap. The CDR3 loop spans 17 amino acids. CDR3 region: CASSSNPRGQGPDEQFF. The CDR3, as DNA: TGTGCCAGCAGCTCCAACCCCAGGGGACAAGGCCCTGATGAGCAGTTCTTC.

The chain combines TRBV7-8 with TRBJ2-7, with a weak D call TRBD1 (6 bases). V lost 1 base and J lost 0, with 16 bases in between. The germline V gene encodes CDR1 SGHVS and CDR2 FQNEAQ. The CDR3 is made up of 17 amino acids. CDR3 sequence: CASSLVAQGSSSYEQYF. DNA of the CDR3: TGTGCCAGCAGCTTAGTGGCACAGGGCTCCAGCTCCTACGAGCAGTACTTC.

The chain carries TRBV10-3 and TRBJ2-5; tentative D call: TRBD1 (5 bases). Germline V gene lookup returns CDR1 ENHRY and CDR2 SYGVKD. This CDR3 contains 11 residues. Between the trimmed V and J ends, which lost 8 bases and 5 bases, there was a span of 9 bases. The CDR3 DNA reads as TGTGCCATCGCCAAGGGGGAGACCCAGTACTTC. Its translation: CAIAKGETQYF.

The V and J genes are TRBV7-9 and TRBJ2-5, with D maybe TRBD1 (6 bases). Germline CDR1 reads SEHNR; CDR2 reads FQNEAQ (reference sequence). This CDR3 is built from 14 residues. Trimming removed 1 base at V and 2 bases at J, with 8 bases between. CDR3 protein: CASSLVGAQETQYF. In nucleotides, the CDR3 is TGTGCCAGCAGCTTAGTGGGGGCGCAAGAGACCCAGTACTTC.

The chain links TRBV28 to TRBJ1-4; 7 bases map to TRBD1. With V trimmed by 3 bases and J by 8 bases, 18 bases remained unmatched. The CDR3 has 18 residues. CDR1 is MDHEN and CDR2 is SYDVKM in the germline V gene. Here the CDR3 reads CASSFEGQPLGVDEKLFF. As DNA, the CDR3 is TGTGCCAGCAGTTTTGAGGGACAGCCTTTAGGGGTCGACGAAAAACTGTTTTTT.

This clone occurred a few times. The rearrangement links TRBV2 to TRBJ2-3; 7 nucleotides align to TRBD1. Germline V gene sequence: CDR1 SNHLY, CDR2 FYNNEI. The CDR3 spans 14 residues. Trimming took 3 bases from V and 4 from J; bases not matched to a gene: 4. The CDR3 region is CASSDDRDPDTQYF. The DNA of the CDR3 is TGTGCCAGCAGTGACGACAGGGACCCAGATACGCAGTATTTT.

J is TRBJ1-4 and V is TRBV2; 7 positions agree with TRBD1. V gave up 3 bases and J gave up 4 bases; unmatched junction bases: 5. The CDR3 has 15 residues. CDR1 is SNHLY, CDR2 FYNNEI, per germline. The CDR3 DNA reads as TGTGCCAGCAGTGATGGGGGGACAGTTAATGAAAAACTGTTTTTT. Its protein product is CASSDGGTVNEKLFF.

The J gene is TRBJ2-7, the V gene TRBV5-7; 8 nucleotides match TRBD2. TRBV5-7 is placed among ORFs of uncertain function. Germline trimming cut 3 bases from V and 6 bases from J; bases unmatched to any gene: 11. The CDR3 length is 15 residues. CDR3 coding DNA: TGTGCCAGCAGCTCGGCCGGGACTAGTGAGAGCGAGCAGTACTTC. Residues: CASSSAGTSESEQYF.

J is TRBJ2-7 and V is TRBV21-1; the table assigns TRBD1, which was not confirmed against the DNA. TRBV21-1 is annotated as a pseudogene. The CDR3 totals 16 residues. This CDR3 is CAPPGTGIKKRGEQYF. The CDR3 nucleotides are TGTGCCCCACCCGGGACAGGGATCAAGAAAAGGGGCGAGCAGTACTTC.